This TCR beta chain was recorded in a study of CD4 T cells in relation to SARS-CoV-2 and coronaviruses. Study-wide results and caveats: SARS-CoV-2-driven expansion was significantly weaker in crossreactive than monoreactive clones.

Using immunoSEQ multiplex PCR, the repertoire was profiled, and TCRdb retains in-frame clones only, with some absent. The sample includes 25,000 or so clones, over 60% of them seen just once. The unexposed donors gave CD4+ T cells in about 2011-2019, prior to COVID-19. CD4+ T cells were isolated from the cells after about nine days of culture. As cell numbers allowed, unexposed-donor CD4+ T cells faced SARS-CoV-2 S/N and four cold-coronavirus spikes. In its sample, this clone was seen a few times. Its antigen is currently unknown. V was clipped by 1 base and J by 1 base, with 8 bases between them. The CDR3 spans 14 residues. Per germline, CDR1 SGHKS and CDR2 YYEKEE (reference sequence).

The chain recombines TRBV5-5 with TRBJ1-1; D gene unclear. This clonotype originated in a human donor in good health. Sequenced input: CD4+ T cells from PBMCs, cultured in vitro. CDR3 nucleotide sequence: TGTGCCAGCAGCTTGATCCCGGAGAACACTGAAGCTTTCTTT. Translating it yields CASSLIPENTEAFF.